This TCR beta chain was profiled in a study of T cells in Graves' hyperthyroidism and ophthalmopathy. TCR beta CDR3 region amplification was performed from RNA transcripts. A set of HTBI primers served as the primers for a first-round RT-PCR of the TCR CDR3. From the multiplex PCR reads, TCRdb called clonotypes with MiXCR, one entry per CDR3 protein. The sample has about 340,000 distinct CDR3 sequences, over 15% seen once; the top ten hold approximately 54%. For Graves' hyperthyroidism to be stable, ophthalmopathy could not progress within 18 months. Newly diagnosed hyperthyroidism patients aged 18 to 65 years had disease lasting under 2 months. Study results and caveats: Model predictions of ophthalmopathy came a median 6.5 months before onset. Most clonotypes expanded in thyroid above 0.001 were likewise present in blood.

This clonotype appeared a few times. Its specificity is unknown. Deletions cut 1 base from V and 4 bases from J, with 11 bases between. The CDR3 is 15 residues long. Per the germline V gene, CDR1 is LGHDT and CDR2 is YNNKEL (reference sequence). Specimen: blood. The sequence was obtained from a woman in her fifties or sixties with Graves' hyperthyroidism. This chain connects TRBV3-1 to TRBJ2-1; D remains ambiguous. CDR3 amino acids: CASSQAWQSYNEQFF. CDR3 nucleotides: TGTGCCAGCAGCCAAGCTTGGCAGAGTTACAATGAGCAGTTCTTC.